Listed here are 14 T cell receptor beta chains from one sample, sequenced in a study of T-cell memory formation after mild COVID-19. TCRdb ran MiXCR on the 5' RACE reads and lists one entry per CDR3 protein. The data show about 350,000 distinct CDR3 sequences, with about 13% seen just once and 22% held by the top ten. Sequencing was done on a sample of PBMCs or a T cell subset sorted from them (not recorded which). The receptors were sampled from a young man who had mild COVID-19 (a few samples of this study predate the infection). Cell type and time point are not known.

V usage is TRBV30 and J usage is TRBJ2-2, with 8 bases fitting TRBD1. The CDR3 has 16 residues. The V gene end was trimmed by 1 base and the J gene end by 3 bases; junction bases not matched to a gene: 7. CDR1 and CDR2 (germline): GTSNPN, SVGIG (reference sequence). CDR3 coding DNA: TGTGCCTGGAGTGGGGCCAGGGGGCCTGACACCGGGGAGCTGTTTTTT. Its translation: CAWSGARGPDTGELFF. Full variable domain (missing parts from reference TRBV30 and TRBJ2-2): SQTIHQWPATLVQPVGSPLSLECTVEGTSNPNLYWYRQAAGRGLQLLFYSVGIGQISSEVPQNLSASRPQDRQFILSSKKLLLSDSGFYLCAWSGARGPDTGELFFGEGSRLTVL.

The V and J genes are TRBV6-2 or TRBV6-3 and TRBJ1-5; the D gene is possibly TRBD1 (6 bases). The CDR3 has 14 residues. Germline V gene lookup returns CDR1 MNHEY and CDR2 SVGEGT. Trimming cost V 7 bases and J 2 bases, with 12 bases left between them. For the CDR3, the DNA is TGTGCCAGCACCCAGGGGTTGGGCAATCAGCCCCAGCATTTT. It specifies CASTQGLGNQPQHF.

The chain links TRBV4-1 to TRBJ2-5, with 7 nucleotides matching TRBD2. Looked up from germline, CDR1 is MGHRA and CDR2 is YSYEKL. J gave up 4 bases and V 4 bases, and 15 bases lay outside the gene matches. The CDR3 runs to 17 residues. The CDR3 DNA reads as TGCGCCAGCAGCCCAGCGGGGAGGCTCAAATTTGGAGAGACCCAGTACTTC. The encoded protein is CASSPAGRLKFGETQYF.

Remarks on this clonotype: The junction departs from the called germline gene at one end, perhaps through a read error. V is TRBV7-2 and J is TRBJ2-1, with a weak D call TRBD2 (5 bases). This CDR3 is built from 12 residues. Germline CDR1 reads SGHTA; CDR2 reads FQGNSA. Written as DNA, the CDR3 is TGTGCCAGCAGCCCCGGCCTGCTAGCTCCCCTTTTC. This gives the protein CASSPGLLAPLF.

The chain has TRBV7-2 and TRBJ2-5, with D possibly TRBD1 on 7 matching bases. Germline V gene data show CDR1 as SGHTA and CDR2 as FQGNSA. Trimming left V 6 bases short and J 4 bases short, with 21 bases between. The CDR3 is 16 residues long. The CDR3 DNA is TGTGCCAGCAGTTTCCCTTACGCAGGGGGGAGAGAGACCCAGTACTTC. Translated: CASSFPYAGGRETQYF.

The V call is TRBV5-1, the J call TRBJ2-5; D call uncertain. Germline values: CDR1 SGHRS, CDR2 YFSETQ. V lost 0 bases to trimming and J lost 5 bases, with 14 bases between them. The CDR3 consists of 15 residues. The CDR3 reads CASSLASWDQETQYF. CDR3 coding DNA: TGCGCCAGCAGCTTGGCGTCCTGGGATCAGGAGACCCAGTACTTC.

The rearrangement links TRBV9 to TRBJ2-5, with D perhaps matching TRBD2 (5 bases). Trimming removed 0 bases at V and 5 bases at J, with 11 bases between. Per the germline V gene, CDR1 is SGDLS and CDR2 is YYNGEE. The CDR3 sequence is 14 residues long. For the CDR3, the DNA is TGTGCCAGCAGCGTAGATTACGGGGTCGAGACCCAGTACTTC. It is translated as CASSVDYGVETQYF. Full variable domain (rest looked up from reference TRBV9 and TRBJ2-5): DSGVTQTPKHLITATGQRVTLRCSPRSGDLSVYWYQQSLDQGLQFLIQYYNGEERAKGNILERFSAQQFPDLHSELNLSSLELGDSALYFCASSVDYGVETQYFGPGTRLLVL.

The CDR3 here is CASSYSNFEAFF. The CDR3 nucleotides are TGTGCCAGCAGTTACTCGAATTTTGAAGCTTTCTTT. The V and J genes are TRBV6-6 and TRBJ1-1; no clear D gene. The CDR3 is 12 residues long. CDR1 is MNHNY and CDR2 is SVGAGI in the germline V gene (reference sequence). V lost 0 bases to trimming and J lost 7 bases, with 6 bases between them.

The rearrangement joins TRBV19 to TRBJ1-5; 8 nucleotides match TRBD1. J gave up 1 base and V 8 bases, and 13 bases lay outside the gene matches. Looked up from germline, CDR1 is LNHDA and CDR2 is SQIVND (reference sequence). This CDR3 spans 17 amino acids. The chain's CDR3 is CASRGADRVYSNQPQHF. The CDR3, as DNA: TGTGCCAGTCGTGGGGCGGACAGGGTATACAGCAATCAGCCCCAGCATTTT.

This clonotype showed up just a few times. This rearrangement joins TRBV19 to TRBJ1-2, with 7 bases aligning to TRBD1. The ends lost 6 bases at V and 0 bases at J; junction bases unmatched: 7. The CDR3 has 15 residues. Germline loops: CDR1 LNHDA, CDR2 SQIVND (reference sequence). This chain's CDR3 is CASSSTGESNYGYTF. The CDR3 coding sequence is TGTGCCAGTAGCTCCACAGGGGAGTCTAACTATGGCTACACCTTC.

CDR3 coding DNA: TGCGCCAGCAGCTTGGCCGGACAGTACTATGGCTACACCTTC. Translated: CASSLAGQYYGYTF. The chain joins TRBV5-1 to TRBJ1-2; D is perhaps TRBD1 (6 bases). The CDR3 is 14 residues long. Trimming removed 0 bases at V and 3 bases at J, with 9 bases between. The germline gives CDR1 SGHRS, CDR2 YFSETQ.

In regard to this clonotype: A junction boundary mismatches the germline segment, possibly from a read error. The chain links TRBV5-1 to TRBJ1-5; maybe TRBD1 (6 bases). The CDR3 totals 14 residues. The germline gives CDR1 SGHRS, CDR2 YFSETQ. As DNA, the CDR3 is TGCGCCAGCAGCTTGACAGGGACCGATCAACCCCAGCATTTT. Protein: CASSLTGTDQPQHF. The variable domain in full, completed from reference TRBV5-1 and TRBJ1-5, reads KAGVTQTPRYLIKTRGQQVTLSCSPISGHRSVSWYQQTPGQGLQFLFEYFSETQRNKGNFPGRFSGRQFSNSRSEMNVSTLELGDSALYLCASSLTGTDQPQHFGDGTRLSIL.

This clonotype was seen a handful of times. The chain recombines TRBV5-1 with TRBJ2-2; 8 bases are a match to TRBD1. There are 14 residues in the CDR3. In germline, CDR1 is SGHRS, CDR2 YFSETQ. V gave up 4 bases and J gave up 7 bases; unmatched junction bases: 6. The CDR3 nucleotides read TGCGCCAGCAGCCCCCAGGGGGCTGGCGGGGAGCTGTTTTTT. Translated: CASSPQGAGGELFF.

The rearrangement joins TRBV14 to TRBJ2-7; 9 bases fit TRBD1. From germline, CDR1 is SGHDN and CDR2 FVKESK. Unmatched junction bases numbered 7, after V lost 7 bases and J lost 3 bases. This CDR3 spans 14 amino acids. The CDR3 region has the DNA TGTGCCAGCACCTCCGGGACAGGGCTCTACGAGCAGTACTTC. Amino acid sequence: CASTSGTGLYEQYF.